This record covers a single TCR beta chain. Its antigen is as yet unknown. Germline V gene lookup returns CDR1 MGHRA and CDR2 YSYEKL. V shed 2 bases and J shed 0 bases, with 12 bases lying between them. The CDR3 totals 16 residues. TCRalpha and TCRbeta libraries used 5'RACE with constant-segment primers and UMIs. TCRdb reprocessed the 5' RACE reads via MiXCR and lists one record per CDR3 protein. The sample carries approximately 260,000 distinct CDR3 sequences, around 17% recorded once. The data are from a study of T-cell memory formation after mild COVID-19. Study-wide points: Chiefly within CM and EM were the contracting CD4+ clones; CD8+ ones were within EMRA. Second-wave clones reaching peak frequency on day 37 lacked confirmed SARS-CoV-2 specificity.

The TCR comes from a man aged 18-30 years who had mild COVID-19 (a few samples of this study predate the infection). Cell type and time point are not known. The specimen was PBMCs or a T cell subset sorted from them (not recorded which). The chain carries TRBV4-1 and TRBJ2-3; a weak D match, TRBD1 (6 bases). The CDR3 sequence is CASSQSTGASTDTQYF. Written as DNA, the CDR3 is TGCGCCAGCAGCCAATCGACAGGAGCTAGCACAGATACGCAGTATTTT.